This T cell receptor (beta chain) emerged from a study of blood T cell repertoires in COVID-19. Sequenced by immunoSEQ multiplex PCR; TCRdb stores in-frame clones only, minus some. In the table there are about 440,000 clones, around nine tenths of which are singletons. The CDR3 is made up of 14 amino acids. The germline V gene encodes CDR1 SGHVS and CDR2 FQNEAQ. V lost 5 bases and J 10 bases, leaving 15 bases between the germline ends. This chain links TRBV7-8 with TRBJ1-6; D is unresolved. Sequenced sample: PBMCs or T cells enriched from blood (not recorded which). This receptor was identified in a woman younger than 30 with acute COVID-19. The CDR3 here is CASSPAGFGSPLHF. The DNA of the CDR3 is TGTGCCAGCAGCCCAGCCGGGTTTGGGTCACCCCTCCACTTT.